One sample yielded the 16 T cell receptor beta chains listed below, sequenced in a study of T cell changes during pregnancy in multiple sclerosis. Here immunoSEQ multiplex PCR was the method, and the copy in TCRdb shows in-frame clones only, minus some. The table shows tens of thousands of clones, with about 92% occurring only once. This material consisted of CD4+ T cells from peripheral blood mononuclear cells, taken in the second trimester of pregnancy. These receptors were collected from a female donor with multiple sclerosis, enrolled in a pregnancy study.

The sample holds one count of this clone. The chain has TRBV12-5 and TRBJ1-3; no definite D call. The CDR3 runs 14 residues. Trimming took 8 bases from V and 0 from J, leaving 11 bases between them. Germline V gene sequence: CDR1 LGHNT, CDR2 FRNRAP. The CDR3 DNA reads TGTGCTAGTAGCAGGTCGAGCTCTGGAAACACCATATATTTT. This translates into CASSRSSSGNTIYF. The full variable domain, its missing parts supplied by reference TRBV12-5 and TRBJ1-3, is DARVTQTPRHKVTEMGQEVTMRCQPILGHNTVFWYRQTMMQGLELLAYFRNRAPLDDSGMPKDRFSAEMPDATLATLKIQPSEPRDSAVYFCASSRSSSGNTIYFGEGSWLTVV.

The rearrangement joins TRBV15 to TRBJ2-7; D remains ambiguous. V was cut by 0 bases and J by 0 bases, with 9 bases left in between. From germline, CDR1 is LNHNV and CDR2 YYDKDF (reference sequence). The CDR3 is 15 amino acids. The CDR3 is CATSRERESSYEQYF. The CDR3 DNA sequence: TGTGCCACCAGCAGAGAGAGAGAGAGCTCCTACGAGCAGTACTTC.

The CDR3: CASSRLSGSWEETQYF. The DNA of the CDR3 is TGTGCCAGCAGCCGCCTTAGCGGGAGCTGGGAAGAGACCCAGTACTTC. This rearrangement joins TRBV7-9 to TRBJ2-5; 9 positions agree with TRBD2. This CDR3 spans 16 amino acids. Unmatched junction bases numbered 10, after V lost 5 bases and J lost 3 bases. CDR1 is SEHNR and CDR2 is FQNEAQ in the germline V gene (reference sequence). The full variable domain, rest sourced from reference TRBV7-9 and TRBJ2-5, is DTGVSQNPRHKITKRGQNVTFRCDPISEHNRLYWYRQTLGQGPEFLTYFQNEAQLEKSRLLSDRFSAERPKGSFSTLEIQRTEQGDSAMYLCASSRLSGSWEETQYFGPGTRLLVL.

The CDR3 DNA is TGTGCCAGCAGCGAACAGGCTTTTACCTACAATGAGCAGTTCTTC. Amino acids: CASSEQAFTYNEQFF. The chain recombines TRBV9 with TRBJ2-1; the D gene is possibly TRBD1 (5 bases). The CDR3 spans 15 residues. The germline V and J ends were trimmed by 3 bases and 2 bases, with 12 bases remaining between them. The germline CDR1 and CDR2 sequences are SGDLS and YYNGEE.

This clone was seen only once. J is TRBJ2-1 and V is TRBV7-9; 11 positions agree with TRBD1. Germline lookup yields CDR1 SEHNR and CDR2 FQNEAQ (reference sequence). CDR3 length: 16 amino acids. V was clipped by 4 bases and J by 2 bases; unmatched bases: 4. The CDR3 is CASSSWTGGAYNEQFF. Here the CDR3 DNA reads TGTGCCAGCAGCTCCTGGACAGGGGGCGCCTACAATGAGCAGTTCTTC.

In this sample, this clone turned up a few times. This sequence joins TRBV5-4 and TRBJ2-2; D is unclear. Germline CDR1 and CDR2: SGHNT and YYREEE (reference sequence). The CDR3 spans 15 residues. Trimming took off 2 bases at V and 4 bases at J, with 12 bases between the two ends. The CDR3 spells CASSLQGVTTGELFF. CDR3 sequence (DNA): TGTGCCAGCAGCTTACAAGGAGTCACCACCGGGGAGCTGTTTTTT.

CDR3 in DNA: TGTGCCAGTAGTATTCAGGTTAGCGGGAGGTTTCACGAGCAGTACTTC. As protein: CASSIQVSGRFHEQYF. The chain couples TRBV19 to TRBJ2-7; 10 nucleotides agree with TRBD2. This CDR3 spans 16 amino acids. The junction had 10 bases not matched to a gene; V was cut back by 3 bases and J by 5 bases. Germline V gene lookup returns CDR1 LNHDA and CDR2 SQIVND (reference sequence).

This rearrangement joins TRBV19 to TRBJ2-1, with 8 bases aligning to TRBD2. V trimming: 6 bases; J trimming: 4 bases; junction bases outside the gene matches: 11. The CDR3 length is 16 residues. The germline V gene has CDR1 LNHDA and CDR2 SQIVND (reference sequence). The chain's CDR3 is CASSRREGGLYNEQFF. The CDR3 DNA reads TGTGCCAGTAGCCGCCGGGAGGGGGGGCTTTACAATGAGCAGTTCTTC.

The table lists this clone with a few counts. V usage is TRBV27 and J usage is TRBJ2-5; 7 nucleotides align to TRBD2. The CDR3 loop spans 14 amino acids. V lost 2 bases, J lost 11 bases, and 11 bases stayed unmatched. From germline, CDR1 is MNHEY and CDR2 SMNVEV (reference sequence). Here the CDR3 reads CASSLAGVPSRQYF. The CDR3, as DNA: TGTGCCAGCAGTTTAGCGGGAGTCCCCTCTCGTCAGTACTTC.

The rearrangement joins TRBV29-1 to TRBJ2-7; D may be TRBD2 (6 bases). Between the trimmed V and J ends, which lost 7 bases and 3 bases, there was a span of 22 bases. Germline V gene sequence: CDR1 SQVTM, CDR2 ANQGSEA. There are 15 residues in the CDR3. The CDR3: CSASRGTDISYEQYF. For the CDR3, the DNA is TGCAGCGCTAGCCGTGGGACTGATATCAGCTACGAGCAGTACTTC.

The sample holds one count of this clone. V gene TRBV7-3 combines with J gene TRBJ1-1; possibly TRBD1 for D (5 bases). This CDR3 region has 15 residues. Trimming cost V 2 bases and J 0 bases, with 10 bases left between them. Germline V CDR1 and CDR2: SGHTA, FQGTGA. The CDR3 sequence: CASSLYGGMNTEAFF. DNA of the CDR3: TGTGCCAGCAGCTTATATGGGGGGATGAACACTGAAGCTTTCTTT. The full variable domain, with the rest looked up from reference TRBV7-3 and TRBJ1-1, is GAGVSQTPSNKVTEKGKYVELRCDPISGHTALYWYRQSLGQGPEFLIYFQGTGAADDSGLPNDRFFAVRPEGSVSTLKIQRTERGDSAVYLCASSLYGGMNTEAFFGQGTRLTVV.

The chain couples TRBV7-6 to TRBJ1-1, with D uncertain. The CDR3 is 15 amino acids. The V and J ends lost 5 bases and 1 base respectively, with 14 bases between them. Per the germline V gene, CDR1 is SGHVS and CDR2 is FNYEAQ. Here the CDR3 DNA reads TGTGCCAGCAGCCCGACGCGAGGGTGGAACACTGAAGCTTTCTTT. As protein: CASSPTRGWNTEAFF.

This chain joins TRBV5-6 and TRBJ1-4; possibly TRBD1 for D (5 bases). Trimming cost V 0 bases and J 4 bases, with 13 bases left between them. CDR3 size: 16 residues. Germline V gives CDR1 SGHDT, CDR2 YYEEEE. The CDR3 nucleotides read TGTGCCAGCAGCTTGGTAGGGGTGGATGGTAATGAAAAACTGTTTTTT. Its protein is CASSLVGVDGNEKLFF. The full variable domain, rest sourced from reference TRBV5-6 and TRBJ1-4, is DAGVTQSPTHLIKTRGQQVTLRCSPKSGHDTVSWYQQALGQGPQFIFQYYEEEERQRGNFPDRFSGHQFPNYSSELNVNALLLGDSALYLCASSLVGVDGNEKLFFGSGTQLSVL.

V is TRBV5-6 and J is TRBJ2-3, with 7 nucleotides matching TRBD1. This CDR3 spans 15 amino acids. The trim removed 4 bases at V and 2 bases at J, leaving 7 bases unmatched. Per the germline V gene, CDR1 is SGHDT and CDR2 is YYEEEE. This chain's CDR3 is CASSPQGWVTDTQYF. CDR3 DNA sequence: TGTGCCAGCAGCCCACAGGGGTGGGTCACAGATACGCAGTATTTT. The full variable domain, rest sourced from reference TRBV5-6 and TRBJ2-3, is DAGVTQSPTHLIKTRGQQVTLRCSPKSGHDTVSWYQQALGQGPQFIFQYYEEEERQRGNFPDRFSGHQFPNYSSELNVNALLLGDSALYLCASSPQGWVTDTQYFGPGTRLTVL.

V gene TRBV11-2 combines with J gene TRBJ2-5, with D hard to call. V was clipped by 1 base and J by 2 bases, with 5 bases between them. Germline V gene data show CDR1 as SGHAT and CDR2 as FQNNGV. The CDR3 extends over 13 amino acids. In DNA form, the CDR3 reads TGTGCCAGCAGCTTAGGAGGACAAGAGACCCAGTACTTC. Translation gives CASSLGGQETQYF.

The rearrangement joins TRBV6-5 to TRBJ1-4; no clear D. V was clipped by 4 bases and J by 8 bases, with 14 bases between them. This CDR3 is built from 14 residues. CDR1 and CDR2 from the germline V gene are MNHEY and SVGAGI. CDR3 sequence (DNA): TGTGCCAGCAGTTCCCCCCTTAGAGGCGAAAAACTGTTTTTT. Translating gives CASSSPLRGEKLFF.